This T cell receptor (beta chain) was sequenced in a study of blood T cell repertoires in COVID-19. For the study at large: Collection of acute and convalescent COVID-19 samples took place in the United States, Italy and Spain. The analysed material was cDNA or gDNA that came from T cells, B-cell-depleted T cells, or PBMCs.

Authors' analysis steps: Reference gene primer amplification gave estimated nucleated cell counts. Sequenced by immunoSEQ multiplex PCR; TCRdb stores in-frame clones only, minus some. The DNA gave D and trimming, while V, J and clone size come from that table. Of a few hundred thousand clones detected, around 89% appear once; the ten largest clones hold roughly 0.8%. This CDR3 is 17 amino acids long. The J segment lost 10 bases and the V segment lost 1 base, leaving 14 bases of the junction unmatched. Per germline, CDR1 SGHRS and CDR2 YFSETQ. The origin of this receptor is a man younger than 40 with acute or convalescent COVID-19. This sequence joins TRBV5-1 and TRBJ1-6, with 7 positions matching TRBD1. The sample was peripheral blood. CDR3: CASSLQPANRGSSPLHF. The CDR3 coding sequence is TGCGCCAGCAGCTTGCAGCCGGCAAACAGGGGATCCTCACCCCTCCACTTT.